The sequence of this T cell receptor beta chain was determined in a study of blood T cell repertoires in COVID-19 (dated by TCRdb to 2020 to 2021). Turning to the overall study: The collaborator samples originated in the United States, Italy and Spain and spanned the acute and convalescent phases of COVID-19. The prospective study material was composed of cDNA or gDNA derived from T cells, B-cell-depleted T cells, or PBMCs. Deeply sampled blood TCRbeta repertoires from subjects exposed to, actively infected with, or recovered from COVID-19 were included in the dataset. The repertoires were released in a freely available public database intended as a resource for research on the immune response to SARS-CoV-2. The samples were drawn from the first 160 participants of the ongoing ImmuneRACE study and from 1,254 subjects provided by 6 global collaborators. Nearly every sample came with metadata listing a de-identified subject ID, COVID-19 status, age in years and sex. HLA class I and class II types, where available, came from metadata supplied by the sample provider rather than from assay-based typing. The investigation overall reported the following: The quantity of clinical and demographic metadata differed by source and by participant and was supplied without curation.

The CDR3 numbers 13 residues from cysteine through phenylalanine. This entry keeps only the CDR3 DNA: 39 bases, framed from base 1. V loses 5 bases, J loses 3 bases, and the germline ends lie 7 bases apart. In the germline V gene (reference sequence), CDR1 corresponds to MNHEY and CDR2 to SMNVEV. Only a few counts were recorded for this clone. Its antigen target is currently unknown. Base qualities were left out, and no much larger clone turns up one base away. TCRbeta CDR3 regions were amplified from genomic DNA by means of the immunoSEQ Assay, a bias-controlled multiplex PCR. In the authors' own workflow: Nucleated cell counts per sample were estimated from amplification of reference gene primers within the assay. To quantify the absolute abundance of each unique TCRbeta CDR3 rearrangement, sequence reads were collapsed and filtered. For each sample, productive Simpson clonality was calculated as the square root of Simpson's diversity index over productive rearrangements. What TCRdb holds here is the immuneACCESS table cut down to in-frame rearrangements. Part of the clones is not present; checked against another copy, under half of the missing clones reflect an unresolved V gene, and the others are unexplained. That table furnishes V, J and clone size, whereas the DNA furnished D and trimming. Recorded for this sample are about 48,000 clones; over 70% of them occurred a single time. Around three fifths of the sample rests with the top ten.

Whole blood was collected in K2EDTA tubes by collaborating institutions according to the institutions' own protocols. For TCRbeta analysis, collaborators shipped samples in one of three forms: frozen whole blood, isolated PBMCs, or DNA extracted from either of those sample types. The chain is encoded by TRBV27 joined to TRBJ2-2; the D region possibly corresponds to TRBD2 (5 bases align). This clonotype was obtained from a man between 65 and 85 years old with acute or convalescent COVID-19. The material sequenced was peripheral blood. The CDR3 reads as follows: CASSRTHTGELFF. The DNA sequence follows: TGTGCCAGCAGTCGGACTCACACCGGGGAGCTGTTTTTT.